This T cell receptor (beta chain) comes out of a study of blood T cell repertoires in COVID-19 (dated by TCRdb to 2019 to 2021). Broadly, across the study: Collaborator samples came from the United States, Italy and Spain and covered acute and convalescent phases of COVID-19. The material from the prospective study consisted of cDNA or gDNA derived from T cells, B-cell-depleted T cells, or PBMCs. The dataset comprised deeply sampled blood TCRbeta repertoires from subjects exposed to, actively infected with, or recovered from COVID-19. The repertoires were made available in a free public database intended to serve as a resource for research on the immune response to SARS-CoV-2. The samples were drawn from two sources: the first 160 participants of the ongoing ImmuneRACE study, and over 1,000 subjects contributed by 6 global collaborators. The sample metadata nearly always contained a de-identified subject ID, COVID-19 status, age in years and sex. Where available, HLA class I and class II types were taken from metadata supplied by the sample provider and were not determined by assay-based typing. Overall results and qualifications from the work: How much clinical and demographic metadata was included differed by source and by participant, and the metadata was provided uncurated.

CDR1 and CDR2 are read off the germline V gene as SNHLY and FYNNEI. Including cysteine and phenylalanine, the CDR3 has 12 amino acids. Only the CDR3 region is kept as DNA, spanning 36 bases read in frame from base 1. The germline ends are 10 bases apart after V is trimmed by 7 bases and J by 7 bases. Points on this clone: Its cognate antigen has yet to be identified. Base-call qualities are not available, and no considerably larger clone is one nucleotide away.

Each collaborating institution followed its own protocols to collect whole blood in K2EDTA tubes. For TCRbeta analysis, collaborators shipped samples as frozen whole blood, isolated PBMCs, or DNA extracted from either of those sample types. TCRbeta CDR3 regions were amplified from genomic DNA using the immunoSEQ Assay, a bias-controlled multiplex PCR. In the paper's pipeline: Within the assay, amplification of reference gene primers was used to estimate how many nucleated cells each sample contained. To quantify the absolute abundance of each unique TCRbeta CDR3 rearrangement, sequence reads were collapsed and filtered. For each sample, productive Simpson clonality was calculated by taking the square root of Simpson's diversity index across productive rearrangements. Here the immuneACCESS table is served through TCRdb, limited to in-frame sequences with V and J called. Missing clones are a known gap in these copies; in checked studies unresolved V genes cover under half, and the rest lacks a known reason. Clonal size and the V and J genes are those of that table, whereas D and trimming came from the DNA. The sample table lists 250,000 to 300,000 clones, 80% to 90% of them with a count of one. The top ten clones comprise approximately 2% of the sample.

Sample: peripheral blood. The rearranged segments are TRBV2 and TRBJ1-4, with the D gene not confidently named. This TCR was sampled from a young man with active or convalescent COVID-19. The base sequence is TGTGCCAGCACCGGGGAAAGTGAAAAACTGTTTTTT. This is translated as CASTGESEKLFF.